This T cell receptor beta chain was identified in a study of cytomegalovirus exposure and HLA in healthy donors. At the level of the study: Unique TCRs from HLA-typed donors, 85 million to 100 million of them, were held in an early data release.

Turning to this clone: The antigen is unknown.

The CDR3 length is 14 residues. Between the trimmed V and J ends, which lost 6 bases and 2 bases, there was a span of 13 bases. CDR1 is SNHLY, CDR2 FYNNEI, per germline. Study-level results: Trimming of TCR beta V- and J-genes showed a link, identified in a later analysis, to a missense DCLRE1C variant.

PCR was performed using 60 Vbeta and 13 Jbeta primers. Using immunoSEQ multiplex PCR, the repertoire was profiled, and TCRdb retains in-frame clones only, with some absent. The table records about 130,000 clones, 80% of them present only once. What was sequenced was PBMCs. This sequence was found in a woman between 40 and 50 years old in good health and CMV-seronegative. The chain joins TRBV2 to TRBJ2-5; a possible D gene is TRBD2 (6 bases). The CDR3 DNA reads as TGTGCCAGCAGGAGGGAGGCAGGGCAAGAGACCCAGTACTTC. It translates to CASRREAGQETQYF. The whole variable domain, filled in from reference TRBV2 and TRBJ2-5, reads EPEVTQTPSHQVTQMGQEVILRCVPISNHLYFYWYRQILGQKVEFLVSFYNNEISEKSEIFDDQFSVERPDGSNFTLKIRSTKLEDSAMYFCASRREAGQETQYFGPGTRLLVL.